The sequence of this T cell receptor beta chain was determined in a study of T cell responses to AZD1222 COVID-19 vaccine. This clone appeared a single time. No antigen is known for it. CDR1 is MNHNY and CDR2 is SVGAGI in the germline V gene (reference sequence). The CDR3 is made up of 14 amino acids. The V gene end was trimmed by 6 bases and the J gene end by 6 bases; junction bases not matched to a gene: 10. Study conclusions and caveats: Researchers took repertoire samples only after the peak T cell response had come. Nearly half of the spike-specific TCRs reportedly recognize variant regions that carry no mutations. Donor demographics were predominantly white British with a female majority; clonal diversity may be underestimated.

Whether given at about 4 or about 12 weeks, second doses were pooled. Assay used: immunoSEQ multiplex PCR; TCRdb lists only in-frame clones, some missing. Counted here are 100,000 to 150,000 clones, 91% occurring once; the ten biggest clones make up about 1.9%. The V call is TRBV6-6, the J call TRBJ1-1; 7 bases align to TRBD1. The source of this sequence is an adult who received the AZD1222 COVID-19 vaccine. The sequencing used peripheral blood, collected 28 days after the second AZD1222 dose. CDR3 in amino acids: CASSRQGSEAEAFF. The CDR3 bases are TGTGCCAGCAGCCGACAGGGTTCTGAGGCTGAAGCTTTCTTT.